A selection of T cell receptor beta chains follows, all from one sample in a study of blood T cell repertoires in COVID-19. Sequencing used immunoSEQ multiplex PCR; TCRdb keeps in-frame clones, though not all of them. The sample carries over 250,000 clones, 84% recorded once. The sample was PBMCs or T cells enriched from blood (not recorded which). The source of these receptors is a man aged 30 to 39 with acute COVID-19. Each CDR3 is given with its conserved first and last residue. D genes are given only for firm matches. Size is omitted from some rows. Given values are once, few, many or a class for expanded clones.

>TRBV5-1|TRBD2|TRBJ2-5|once|15
CASSLTAGGRETQYF
TGCGCCAGCAGCTTGACAGCGGGGGGGCGAGAGACCCAGTACTTC
>TRBV25-1|NA|TRBJ2-1|NA|11
CASSEFDEQFF
TGTGCCAGCAGTGAATTCGATGAGCAGTTCTTC
>TRBV2|NA|TRBJ1-5|NA|14
CASGGGRSNQPQHF
TGTGCCAGCGGGGGAGGGAGAAGCAATCAGCCCCAGCATTTT
>TRBV5-5|NA|TRBJ1-6|NA|15
CASSPTALGNSPLHF
TGTGCCAGCAGCCCGACAGCGTTAGGGAATTCACCCCTCCACTTT
>TRBV15|NA|TRBJ1-4|NA|14
CATSRDGRNEKLFF
TGTGCCACCAGCAGGGATGGGAGAAATGAAAAACTGTTTTTT
>TRBV29-1|TRBD2|TRBJ2-3|NA|18
CSAPGLAGGPLNTDTQYF
TGCAGCGCCCCCGGGCTAGCGGGGGGGCCTCTGAACACAGATACGCAGTATTTT
>TRBV11-3|TRBD1|TRBJ2-1|NA|16
CASSLVPSWDSNEQFF
TGTGCCAGCAGCTTAGTTCCCTCATGGGACAGCAATGAGCAGTTCTTC
>TRBV5-1|TRBD1|TRBJ1-2|NA|13
CASGQGADYGYTF
TGTGCCAGTGGACAGGGGGCAGACTATGGCTACACCTTC
>TRBV30|NA|TRBJ1-1|once|13
CAWSDSGILQAFF
TGTGCCTGGAGCGACTCGGGAATTCTCCAAGCTTTCTTT
>TRBV6-5|NA|TRBJ2-1|NA|13
CASKNREYDEQFF
TGTGCCAGCAAAAACAGGGAGTACGATGAGCAGTTCTTC
>TRBV24-1|NA|TRBJ1-1|NA|13
CATSDFKNTEAFF
TGTGCCACCAGTGATTTTAAGAACACTGAAGCTTTCTTT
>TRBV18|TRBD2|TRBJ2-5|NA|16
CASSPLIAGIQETQYF
TGTGCCAGCTCACCGTTGATAGCGGGGATCCAAGAGACCCAGTACTTC
>TRBV5-6|TRBD1|TRBJ1-2|once|14
CASLTGALSRGYTF
TGTGCCAGCCTTACAGGGGCACTTAGTCGTGGCTACACCTTC
>TRBV7-8|TRBD1|TRBJ1-2|NA|14
CATRGGGQSGGYTF
TGTGCCACCCGCGGAGGGGGCCAGAGTGGTGGCTACACCTTC
>TRBV7-2|TRBD2|TRBJ2-2|NA|14
CASSGLASTGELFF
TGTGCCAGTTCAGGACTAGCCTCCACCGGGGAGCTGTTTTTT
>TRBV24-1|TRBD2|TRBJ2-3|NA|23
CATVLLGLAGALRSRWSTDTQYF
TGTGCCACCGTACTCCTCGGACTAGCGGGCGCCCTGAGAAGTCGCTGGAGCACAGATACGCAGTATTTT